This T cell receptor beta chain was identified in a study of T cells after yellow fever vaccination. This clonotype has a handful of counts. TCRdb used MiXCR to reprocess the 5' RACE reads, holding one entry per CDR3 protein. The sample yields under 55,000 distinct CDR3 sequences, approximately 7% seen once. The source material was CD8+ T cells not binding an NS4B(214-222) dextramer, sorted from PBMCs, sampled approximately 47 days after the first yellow fever vaccination. This TCR was recovered from a man aged 18 to 29 who received the YFV17D yellow fever vaccine.

The CDR3 DNA reads as TGTGCCAGCAGCCGGCCGCCCGACACCGCCTACGAGCAGTACTTC. Translation gives CASSRPPDTAYEQYF. This chain connects TRBV6-2 or TRBV6-3 to TRBJ2-7; D ambiguous. This CDR3 is 15 amino acids long. Trimming pared 6 bases from V and 2 bases from J, leaving 17 bases between. CDR1 and CDR2 (germline): MNHEY, SVGEGT.